This T cell receptor (beta chain) was captured in a study of early T cells in non-severe SARS-CoV-2 infection. cDNA molecules, individually, were tagged with unique molecular identifiers. One entry per CDR3 protein, called by TCRdb with MiXCR from the 5' RACE reads. The data hold 43,000 or so distinct CDR3 sequences, with 7% to 8% observed a single time. Study findings and constraints: VDJdb matching skewed toward anti-spike CD8 responses, missing private and CD4 specificities.

Notes on this clonotype: Its antigen is unidentified.

Germline values: CDR1 LNHDA, CDR2 SQIVND (reference sequence). This CDR3 comprises 15 residues. V gave up 7 bases and J gave up 7 bases; unmatched junction bases: 10. The rearrangement links TRBV19 to TRBJ2-1; 10 positions agree with TRBD1. The clonotype was recovered from an adult who was a healthcare worker with PCR-confirmed SARS-CoV-2 infection or an uninfected control (not recorded which). Sample: whole blood. CDR3 DNA sequence: TGTGCCAGTACTCCGACAGGGGGCGCTTATAATGAGCAGTTCTTC. Translated: CASTPTGGAYNEQFF.